The 27 T cell receptor beta chains presented below share a single source sample, sequenced in a study of blood T cell repertoires in COVID-19. Profiled with immunoSEQ multiplex PCR; TCRdb holds only in-frame clones, not every one. This repertoire shows hundreds of thousands of clones, around 87% found once; its top ten account for 0.95% to 1.2%. Sequencing was carried out using PBMCs or T cells enriched from blood (not recorded which). The receptors here all came from a man younger than 40 who had recovered from COVID-19.

This clone was seen more than once but under ten times. The rearrangement links TRBV5-1 to TRBJ1-2; D not certain. Germline CDR1 reads SGHRS; CDR2 reads YFSETQ. The V end lost 2 bases, the J end lost 0 bases, and 8 bases lay between the germline ends. The CDR3 extends over 14 amino acids. In nucleotides, the CDR3 is TGCGCCAGCAGCTTAAGTTTAGCTAACTATGGCTACACCTTC. Translating gives CASSLSLANYGYTF.

This chain joins TRBV28 and TRBJ2-3, with D possibly TRBD1 on 6 matching bases. Trimming stripped 0 bases from V and 6 bases from J, with 13 bases between. This CDR3 region has 15 residues. The germline CDR1 and CDR2 sequences are MDHEN and SYDVKM. The CDR3 spells CASSLWSGAMDTQYF. The CDR3 DNA is TGTGCCAGCAGTTTATGGTCAGGGGCTATGGATACGCAGTATTTT.

V is TRBV9 and J is TRBJ2-3; D is perhaps TRBD2 (6 bases). Trimming shortened V by 4 bases and J by 4 bases, and 16 bases separated the two germline ends. This CDR3 spans 15 amino acids. Per germline, CDR1 SGDLS and CDR2 YYNGEE. CDR3: CASSFFTSGADTQYF. CDR3 sequence (DNA): TGTGCCAGCAGCTTCTTCACGTCGGGAGCAGATACGCAGTATTTT.

The CDR3 DNA reads TGTGCCAGCACCCAGACAGGAGGAAATCAGCCCCAGCATTTT. Translated, it gives CASTQTGGNQPQHF. The J gene is TRBJ1-5, the V gene TRBV27; possibly TRBD1 for D (6 bases). Germline CDR1 MNHEY, CDR2 SMNVEV (reference sequence). Trimming removed 7 bases at V and 4 bases at J, with 14 bases between. The CDR3 covers 14 residues.

The chain is built from TRBV3-1 (or the pseudogene TRBV3-2) and TRBJ2-1, with 9 positions matching TRBD1. The V gene end was trimmed by 5 bases and the J gene end by 9 bases; junction bases not matched to a gene: 11. The CDR3 length is 15 residues. The germline gives CDR1 LGHDT, CDR2 YNNKEL (reference sequence). CDR3 DNA: TGTGCCAGCAGCTCGGGACAGGGAACCACGGGTGAGCAGTTCTTC. Amino acid sequence: CASSSGQGTTGEQFF.

This clone occurred a few times. The genes are TRBV28 and TRBJ1-2; no clear D. The germline V gene encodes CDR1 MDHEN and CDR2 SYDVKM. This CDR3 is built from 14 residues. Trimming shortened V by 7 bases and J by 4 bases, and 16 bases separated the two germline ends. The CDR3 loop reads CASTRGGLSYGYTF. The CDR3 nucleotides are TGTGCCAGCACCCGGGGAGGTTTATCCTATGGCTACACCTTC.

This rearrangement joins TRBV20-1 to TRBJ2-7; no firm D call. V was cut by 5 bases and J by 5 bases, with 10 bases left in between. There are 11 residues in the CDR3. The germline V gene has CDR1 DFQATT and CDR2 SNEGSKA (reference sequence). The CDR3 DNA reads as TGCAGTGCTCAGGCTGTGCACGAGCAGTACTTC. Translated, it gives CSAQAVHEQYF.

On this clone: Other nucleotide sequences from this sample produce the same CDR3. The V and J genes are TRBV11-2 and TRBJ2-7, with 10 nucleotides matching TRBD1. The CDR3 contains 14 residues. The V segment lost 5 bases and the J segment 2 bases; nucleotides outside the gene matches: 3. Germline V gene sequence: CDR1 SGHAT, CDR2 FQNNGV. CDR3 nucleotide sequence: TGTGCCAGCAGCCTTGGGACAGGGGCCTACGAGCAGTACTTC. The encoded protein is CASSLGTGAYEQYF.

This clone showed up just once. The chain carries TRBV21-1 and TRBJ1-2; TRBD1 is the table's D call and was not checked against the DNA. TRBV21-1 is an annotated pseudogene. This CDR3 comprises 20 residues. CDR3 nucleotide sequence: TGTGCCAGGGCAGGCCCCCTTGACAGGGGGCGGGCGGAGGGTGCGGCTGGCTACACCTTC. Protein: CARAGPLDRGRAEGAAGYTF.

The chain carries TRBV29-1 and TRBJ2-1, with 11 bases aligning to TRBD2. This CDR3 comprises 13 residues. Germline-derived CDR1 and CDR2 are SQVTM and ANQGSEA. The J segment lost 12 bases and the V segment lost 5 bases, leaving 9 bases of the junction unmatched. The CDR3 spells CSVFLAGGRVQFF. The CDR3 DNA follows: TGCAGCGTTTTCCTAGCGGGAGGTAGGGTGCAGTTCTTC.

This clone was seen once. The germline gene is not matched at one end of the junction; a read error may be the cause. The J gene is TRBJ1-3, the V gene TRBV28; D unresolved. The CDR3 spans 12 residues. The germline gives CDR1 MDHEN, CDR2 SYDVKM. The CDR3 sequence is CASSLNGDTIYF. The CDR3 nucleotides read TGTGCCAGCAGCCTAAATGGAGACACCATATATTTT.

V usage is TRBV5-1 and J usage is TRBJ2-3; no clear D. In germline, CDR1 is SGHRS, CDR2 YFSETQ. This CDR3 has 12 amino acids. Trimming stripped 6 bases from V and 4 bases from J, with 9 bases between. CDR3 nucleotides: TGCGCCAGCACCCTCGGAGCAGATACGCAGTATTTT. The encoded protein is CASTLGADTQYF. Drawing the rest from reference TRBV5-1 and TRBJ2-3, the complete variable domain is KAGVTQTPRYLIKTRGQQVTLSCSPISGHRSVSWYQQTPGQGLQFLFEYFSETQRNKGNFPGRFSGRQFSNSRSEMNVSTLELGDSALYLCASTLGADTQYFGPGTRLTVL.

This chain joins TRBV19 and TRBJ2-3; 7 bases line up with TRBD2. This CDR3 comprises 15 residues. From germline, CDR1 is LNHDA and CDR2 SQIVND (reference sequence). J lost 6 bases, V lost 3 bases, and 9 bases had no gene match. CDR3 sequence (DNA): TGTGCCAGTAGTATTCAGCTGCGGGAGTGGGATACGCAGTATTTT. It translates to CASSIQLREWDTQYF. Together with reference TRBV19 and TRBJ2-3, the CDR3 gives the full variable domain: DGGITQSPKYLFRKEGQNVTLSCEQNLNHDAMYWYRQDPGQGLRLIYYSQIVNDFQKGDIAEGYSVSREKKESFPLTVTSAQKNPTAFYLCASSIQLREWDTQYFGPGTRLTVL.

The chain uses TRBV14 and TRBJ1-1, with 8 bases aligning to TRBD1. The CDR3 length is 13 residues. With V trimmed by 4 bases and J by 9 bases, 7 bases remained unmatched. Germline CDR1 is SGHDN and CDR2 is FVKESK. CDR3 nucleotide sequence: TGTGCCAGCAGCCTTCCCGGACAGGGAAAAGCTTTCTTT. It encodes CASSLPGQGKAFF.

V usage is TRBV7-9 and J usage is TRBJ2-1; 8 bases map to TRBD2. The CDR3 extends over 18 amino acids. Trimming took 4 bases from V and 7 from J; bases not matched to a gene: 18. The germline CDR1 and CDR2 sequences are SEHNR and FQNEAQ (reference sequence). The CDR3 DNA sequence: TGTGCCAGCAGCTCCACTACCGGGGGAGCGGGAGTGATGAATGAGCAGTTCTTC. Its protein product is CASSSTTGGAGVMNEQFF.

This chain links TRBV6-1 with TRBJ2-1, with D possibly TRBD1 on 5 matching bases. Per the germline V gene, CDR1 is MNHNS and CDR2 is SASEGT. With 2 bases removed from V and 8 bases from J, the gap between germline ends came to 13 bases. This CDR3 has 14 residues. The CDR3 region has the DNA TGTGCCAGCAGTGAAATAGGCAGGGTTCATGAGCAGTTCTTC. Translated, it gives CASSEIGRVHEQFF.

Here the CDR3 reads CASGSSGTNYEQYF. As DNA, the CDR3 is TGCGCCAGCGGGTCCTCCGGGACAAACTACGAGCAGTACTTC. This chain joins TRBV5-1 and TRBJ2-7, with TRBD1 as a possible D gene (6 bases). This CDR3 comprises 14 residues. Germline V lookup: CDR1 SGHRS, CDR2 YFSETQ. The V gene lost 7 bases and the J gene lost 3 bases, with 17 bases spanning the gap.

The chain joins TRBV28 to TRBJ1-2; unclear D gene. The CDR3 is made up of 14 amino acids. Trimming pared 5 bases from V and 4 bases from J, leaving 14 bases between. Looked up from germline, CDR1 is MDHEN and CDR2 is SYDVKM. As DNA, the CDR3 is TGTGCCAGCAGTACGGTCGGGGTAGGCTATGGCTACACCTTC. Amino acids: CASSTVGVGYGYTF.

The chain uses TRBV3-1 (or the pseudogene TRBV3-2) and TRBJ2-5, with D tentatively TRBD2 (5 bases). The CDR3 totals 15 residues. Between the trimmed V and J ends, which lost 3 bases and 6 bases, there was a span of 17 bases. Germline V CDR1 and CDR2: LGHDT, YNNKEL (reference sequence). DNA of the CDR3: TGTGCCAGCAGCCAGGATACCATGAGGGCCCAGACCCAGTACTTC. This codes for CASSQDTMRAQTQYF.

The CDR3 is CASSSAGAPSYEQYF. The CDR3 bases are TGTGCCAGCAGTTCGGCAGGGGCCCCTTCCTACGAGCAGTACTTC. This chain links TRBV28 with TRBJ2-7, with D perhaps TRBD1 (6 bases). Looked up from germline, CDR1 is MDHEN and CDR2 is SYDVKM. The CDR3 runs to 15 residues. The V end lost 4 bases, the J end lost 1 base, and 14 bases lay between the germline ends.

The V and J genes are TRBV4-2 and TRBJ2-7, with TRBD2 matching over 8 bases. The germline V gene has CDR1 LGHNA and CDR2 YNFKEQ. This CDR3 spans 14 amino acids. V lost 3 bases to trimming and J lost 3 bases; unmatched junction nucleotides: 4. The CDR3 reads CASSHGGDDYEQYF. In nucleotides, the CDR3 is TGTGCCAGCAGCCACGGGGGGGACGACTACGAGCAGTACTTC.

The genes are TRBV2 and TRBJ1-5; D is possibly TRBD1 (6 bases). Germline values: CDR1 SNHLY, CDR2 FYNNEI. There are 19 residues in the CDR3. Trimming left V 2 bases short and J 1 base short, with 21 bases between. CDR3 DNA sequence: TGTGCCAGCAGTGAAAGACGTTCGAGTGGGCAGGGGAGCAATCAGCCCCAGCATTTT. Protein product: CASSERRSSGQGSNQPQHF. The variable domain in full, completed from reference TRBV2 and TRBJ1-5, reads EPEVTQTPSHQVTQMGQEVILRCVPISNHLYFYWYRQILGQKVEFLVSFYNNEISEKSEIFDDQFSVERPDGSNFTLKIRSTKLEDSAMYFCASSERRSSGQGSNQPQHFGDGTRLSIL.

This chain joins TRBV28 and TRBJ1-2, with a possible D match to TRBD1 (6 bases). Germline V gene data show CDR1 as MDHEN and CDR2 as SYDVKM. The CDR3 runs 15 residues. The germline V and J ends were trimmed by 0 bases and 4 bases, with 12 bases remaining between them. Here the CDR3 DNA reads TGTGCCAGCAGTTTATGGACAGGCTCTTCCTATGGCTACACCTTC. It codes for CASSLWTGSSYGYTF.

V and J are TRBV7-8 and TRBJ2-7, with 7 bases matching TRBD1. In germline, CDR1 is SGHVS, CDR2 FQNEAQ. The CDR3 consists of 17 residues. After removal of 4 bases from V and 2 bases from J, the junction contained 14 bases not matched to a gene. The CDR3 nucleotides are TGTGCCAGCAGCTCGACCCTAGGGCAGGGGGTGGCCTACGAGCAGTACTTC. This encodes CASSSTLGQGVAYEQYF. Using reference TRBV7-8 and TRBJ2-7 for the parts outside the CDR3, the full variable domain is GAGVSQSPRYKVAKRGQDVALRCDPISGHVSLFWYQQALGQGPEFLTYFQNEAQLDKSGLPSDRFFAERPEGSVSTLKIQRTQQEDSAVYLCASSSTLGQGVAYEQYFGPGTRLTVT.

This chain links TRBV5-1 with TRBJ1-2, with D possibly being TRBD1 (5 bases). The ends were cut back, 4 bases at V and 4 bases at J, with 17 bases in the middle. Germline values: CDR1 SGHRS, CDR2 YFSETQ. This CDR3 contains 15 residues. The DNA of the CDR3 is TGCGCCAGCAGCATAACCGGGACTTTGAGCTATGGCTACACCTTC. This sequence encodes CASSITGTLSYGYTF.

In its sample, this clone was seen once. The V and J genes are TRBV5-6 and TRBJ2-1; 8 bases map to TRBD2. From germline, CDR1 is SGHDT and CDR2 YYEEEE. There are 15 residues in the CDR3. V shed 0 bases, J shed 6 bases, and the junction held 5 bases outside the gene matches. CDR3 loop: CASSLDPGGTNEQFF. In DNA form, the CDR3 reads TGTGCCAGCAGCTTGGACCCGGGAGGGACCAATGAGCAGTTCTTC.

J is TRBJ1-2 and V is TRBV28; D is perhaps TRBD1 (6 bases). Germline CDR1 reads MDHEN; CDR2 reads SYDVKM. The CDR3 runs 13 residues. V was trimmed by 4 bases and J by 4 bases, leaving 10 bases between them. The DNA for the CDR3 is TGTGCCAGCAGTTCAGGGACACTCTATGGCTACACCTTC. It translates to CASSSGTLYGYTF.